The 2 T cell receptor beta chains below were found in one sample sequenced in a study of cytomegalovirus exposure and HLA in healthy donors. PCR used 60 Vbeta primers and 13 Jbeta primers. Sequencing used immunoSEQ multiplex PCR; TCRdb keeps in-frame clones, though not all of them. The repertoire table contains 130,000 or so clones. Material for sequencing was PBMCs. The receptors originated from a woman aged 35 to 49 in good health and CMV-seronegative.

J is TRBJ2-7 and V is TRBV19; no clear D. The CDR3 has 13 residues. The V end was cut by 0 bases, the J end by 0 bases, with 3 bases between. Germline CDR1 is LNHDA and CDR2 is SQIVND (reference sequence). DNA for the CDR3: TGTGCCAGTAGTATAGACAGCTCCTACGAGCAGTACTTC. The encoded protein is CASSIDSSYEQYF.

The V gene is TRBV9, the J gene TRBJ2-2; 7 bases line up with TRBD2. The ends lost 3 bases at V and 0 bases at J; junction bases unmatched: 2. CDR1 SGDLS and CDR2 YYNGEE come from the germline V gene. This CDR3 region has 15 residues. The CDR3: CASSGGLANTGELFF. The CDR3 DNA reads TGTGCCAGCAGCGGCGGACTAGCGAACACCGGGGAGCTGTTTTTT.